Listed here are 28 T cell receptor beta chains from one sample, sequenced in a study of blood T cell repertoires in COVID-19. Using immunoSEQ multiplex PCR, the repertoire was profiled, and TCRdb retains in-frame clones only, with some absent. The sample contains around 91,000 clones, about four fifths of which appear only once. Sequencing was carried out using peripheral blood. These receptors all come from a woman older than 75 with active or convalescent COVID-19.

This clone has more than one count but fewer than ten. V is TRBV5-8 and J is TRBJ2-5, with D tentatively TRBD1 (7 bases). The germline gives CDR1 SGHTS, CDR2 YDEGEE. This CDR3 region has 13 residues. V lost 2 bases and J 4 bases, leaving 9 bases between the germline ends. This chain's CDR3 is CASSFQGGETQYF. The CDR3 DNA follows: TGTGCCAGCAGCTTTCAGGGGGGAGAGACCCAGTACTTC.

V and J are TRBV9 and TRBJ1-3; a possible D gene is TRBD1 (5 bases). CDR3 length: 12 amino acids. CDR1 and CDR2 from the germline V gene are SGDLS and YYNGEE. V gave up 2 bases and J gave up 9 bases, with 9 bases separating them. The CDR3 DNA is TGTGCCAGCAGCGTTTTCGGGGGCACCATATATTTT. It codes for CASSVFGGTIYF. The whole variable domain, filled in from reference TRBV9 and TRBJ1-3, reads DSGVTQTPKHLITATGQRVTLRCSPRSGDLSVYWYQQSLDQGLQFLIQYYNGEERAKGNILERFSAQQFPDLHSELNLSSLELGDSALYFCASSVFGGTIYFGEGSWLTVV.

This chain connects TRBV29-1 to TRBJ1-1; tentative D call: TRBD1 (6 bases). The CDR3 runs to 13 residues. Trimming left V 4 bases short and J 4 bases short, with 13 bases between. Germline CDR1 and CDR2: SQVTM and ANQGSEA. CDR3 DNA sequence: TGCAGCGTTGCAGGGGAGAGTAGCACTGAAGCTTTCTTT. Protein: CSVAGESSTEAFF. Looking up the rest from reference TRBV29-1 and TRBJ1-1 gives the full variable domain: SAVISQKPSRDICQRGTSLTIQCQVDSQVTMMFWYRQQPGQSLTLIATANQGSEATYESGFVIDKFPISRPNLTFSTLTVSNMSPEDSSIYLCSVAGESSTEAFFGQGTRLTVV.

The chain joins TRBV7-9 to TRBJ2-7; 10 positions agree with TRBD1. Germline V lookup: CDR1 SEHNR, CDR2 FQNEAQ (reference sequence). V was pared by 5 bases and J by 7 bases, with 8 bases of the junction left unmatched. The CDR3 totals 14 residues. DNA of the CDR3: TGTGCCAGCAGCAAGGGACAGGGGATGCAAGAGCAGTACTTC. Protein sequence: CASSKGQGMQEQYF. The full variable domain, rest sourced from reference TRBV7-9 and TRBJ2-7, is DTGVSQNPRHKITKRGQNVTFRCDPISEHNRLYWYRQTLGQGPEFLTYFQNEAQLEKSRLLSDRFSAERPKGSFSTLEIQRTEQGDSAMYLCASSKGQGMQEQYFGPGTRLTVT.

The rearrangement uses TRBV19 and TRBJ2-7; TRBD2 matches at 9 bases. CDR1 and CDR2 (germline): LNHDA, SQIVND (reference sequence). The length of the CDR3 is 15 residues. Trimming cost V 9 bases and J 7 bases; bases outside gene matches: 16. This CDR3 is CASLQLSGSSFEQYF. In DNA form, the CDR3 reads TGTGCCAGCCTCCAACTTAGCGGGAGTAGTTTTGAGCAGTACTTC.

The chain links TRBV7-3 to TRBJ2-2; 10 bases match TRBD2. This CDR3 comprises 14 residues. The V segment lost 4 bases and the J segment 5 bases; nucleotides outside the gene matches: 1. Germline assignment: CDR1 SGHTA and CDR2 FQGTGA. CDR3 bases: TGTGCCAGCAGCTCGACTAGCGGGACCGGGGAGCTGTTTTTT. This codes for CASSSTSGTGELFF.

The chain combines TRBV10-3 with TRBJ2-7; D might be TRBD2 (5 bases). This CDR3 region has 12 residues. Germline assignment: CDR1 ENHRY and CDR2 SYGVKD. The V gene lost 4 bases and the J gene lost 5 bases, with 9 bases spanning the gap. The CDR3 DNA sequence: TGTGCCATCAGTGGGCTAGCCCACGAGCAGTACTTC. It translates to CAISGLAHEQYF.

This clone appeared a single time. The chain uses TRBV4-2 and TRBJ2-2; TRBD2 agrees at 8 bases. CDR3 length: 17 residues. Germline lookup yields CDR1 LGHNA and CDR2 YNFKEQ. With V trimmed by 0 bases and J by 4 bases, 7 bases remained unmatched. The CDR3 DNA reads TGTGCCAGCAGCCAAGAGAGTCTAGCGGGTGGCACCGGGGAGCTGTTTTTT. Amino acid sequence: CASSQESLAGGTGELFF.

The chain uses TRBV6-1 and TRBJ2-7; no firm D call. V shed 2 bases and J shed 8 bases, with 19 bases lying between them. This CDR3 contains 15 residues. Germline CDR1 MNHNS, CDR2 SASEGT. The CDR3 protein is CASSERGNSLRQQYF. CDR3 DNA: TGTGCCAGCAGTGAAAGAGGAAATTCCCTCCGCCAGCAGTACTTC.

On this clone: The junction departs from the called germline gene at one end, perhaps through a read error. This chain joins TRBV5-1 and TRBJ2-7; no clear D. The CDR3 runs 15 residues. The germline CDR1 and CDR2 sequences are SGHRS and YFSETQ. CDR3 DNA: TGTGCCAGCAGTCCTGGGTTAGCCCCATTCTACGAGCAGTACTTC. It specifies CASSPGLAPFYEQYF.

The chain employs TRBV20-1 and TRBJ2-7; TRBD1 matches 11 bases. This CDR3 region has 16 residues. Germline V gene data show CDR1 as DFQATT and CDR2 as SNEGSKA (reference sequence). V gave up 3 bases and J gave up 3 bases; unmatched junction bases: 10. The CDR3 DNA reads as TGCAGTGCTAGTAGGGTGGACAGGGGGCCACTCTACGAGCAGTACTTC. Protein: CSASRVDRGPLYEQYF.

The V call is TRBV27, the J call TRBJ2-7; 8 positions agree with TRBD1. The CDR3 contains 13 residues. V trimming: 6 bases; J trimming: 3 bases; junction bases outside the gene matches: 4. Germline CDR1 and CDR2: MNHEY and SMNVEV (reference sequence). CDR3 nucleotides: TGTGCCAGCAGCCGCACAGGGGGCTACGAGCAGTACTTC. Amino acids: CASSRTGGYEQYF.

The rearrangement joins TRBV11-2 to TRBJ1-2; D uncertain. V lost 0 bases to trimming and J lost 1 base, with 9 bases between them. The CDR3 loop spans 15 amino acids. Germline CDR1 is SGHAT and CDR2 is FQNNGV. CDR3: CASSLDQVVNYGYTF. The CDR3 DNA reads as TGTGCCAGCAGCTTAGATCAGGTTGTTAACTATGGCTACACCTTC.

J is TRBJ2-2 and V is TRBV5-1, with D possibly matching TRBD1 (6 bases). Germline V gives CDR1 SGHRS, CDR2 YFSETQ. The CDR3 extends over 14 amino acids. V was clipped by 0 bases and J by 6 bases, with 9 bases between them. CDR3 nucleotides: TGCGCCAGCAGCTTGGACAGGGTTCCCGGGGAGCTGTTTTTT. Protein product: CASSLDRVPGELFF.

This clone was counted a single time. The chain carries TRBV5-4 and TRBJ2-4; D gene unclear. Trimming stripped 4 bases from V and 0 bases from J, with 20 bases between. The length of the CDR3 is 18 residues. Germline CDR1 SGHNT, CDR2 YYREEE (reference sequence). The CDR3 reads CASSPTPTVRLAKNIQYF. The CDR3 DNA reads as TGTGCCAGCAGCCCTACACCCACAGTCCGTCTAGCCAAAAACATTCAGTACTTC.

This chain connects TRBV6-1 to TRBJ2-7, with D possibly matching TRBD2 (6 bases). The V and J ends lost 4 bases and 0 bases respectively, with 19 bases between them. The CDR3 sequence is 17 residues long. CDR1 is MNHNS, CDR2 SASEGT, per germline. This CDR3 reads CASSVASAAGISYEQYF. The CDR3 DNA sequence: TGTGCCAGCAGTGTGGCCTCAGCTGCGGGGATCTCCTACGAGCAGTACTTC.

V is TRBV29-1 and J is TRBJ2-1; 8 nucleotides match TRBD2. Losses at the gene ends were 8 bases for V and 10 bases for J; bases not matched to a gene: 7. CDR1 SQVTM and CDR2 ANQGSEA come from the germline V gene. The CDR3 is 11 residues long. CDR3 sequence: CSPISGSEQFF. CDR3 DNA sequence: TGCAGCCCGATAAGCGGGAGCGAGCAGTTCTTC.

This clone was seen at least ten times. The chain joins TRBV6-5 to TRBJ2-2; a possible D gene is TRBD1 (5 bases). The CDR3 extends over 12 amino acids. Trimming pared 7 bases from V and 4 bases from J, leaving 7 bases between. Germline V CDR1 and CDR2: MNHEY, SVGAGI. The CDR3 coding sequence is TGTGCCAGCACCACAGGCACCGGGGAGCTGTTTTTT. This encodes CASTTGTGELFF.

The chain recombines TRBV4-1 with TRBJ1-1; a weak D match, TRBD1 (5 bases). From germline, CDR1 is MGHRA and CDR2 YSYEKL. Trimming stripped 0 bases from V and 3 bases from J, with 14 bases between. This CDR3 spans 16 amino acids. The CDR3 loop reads CASSQEVSRADTEAFF. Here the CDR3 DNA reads TGCGCCAGCAGCCAAGAGGTAAGCAGGGCTGACACTGAAGCTTTCTTT.

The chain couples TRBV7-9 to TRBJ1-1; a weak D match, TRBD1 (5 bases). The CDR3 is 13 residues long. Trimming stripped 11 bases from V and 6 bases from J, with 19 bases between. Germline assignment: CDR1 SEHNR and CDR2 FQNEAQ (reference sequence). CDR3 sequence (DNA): TGTGCCGGAACGCCCTTAGTGGGGCCTGAAGCTTTCTTT. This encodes CAGTPLVGPEAFF. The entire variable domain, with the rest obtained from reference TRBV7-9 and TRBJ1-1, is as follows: DTGVSQNPRHKITKRGQNVTFRCDPISEHNRLYWYRQTLGQGPEFLTYFQNEAQLEKSRLLSDRFSAERPKGSFSTLEIQRTEQGDSAMYLCAGTPLVGPEAFFGQGTRLTVV.

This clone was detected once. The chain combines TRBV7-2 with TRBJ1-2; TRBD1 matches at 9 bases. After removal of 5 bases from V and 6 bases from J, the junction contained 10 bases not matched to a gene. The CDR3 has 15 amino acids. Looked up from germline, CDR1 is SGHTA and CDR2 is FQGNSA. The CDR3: CASSITGGPYDGYTF. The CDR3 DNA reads TGTGCCAGCAGCATAACAGGGGGCCCCTATGATGGCTACACCTTC.

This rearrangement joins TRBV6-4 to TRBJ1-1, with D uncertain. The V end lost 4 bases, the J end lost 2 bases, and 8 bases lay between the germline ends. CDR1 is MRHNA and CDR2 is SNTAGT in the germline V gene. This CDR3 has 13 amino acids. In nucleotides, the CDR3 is TGTGCCAGCAGTGCGGAGGGCAACACTGAAGCTTTCTTT. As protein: CASSAEGNTEAFF.

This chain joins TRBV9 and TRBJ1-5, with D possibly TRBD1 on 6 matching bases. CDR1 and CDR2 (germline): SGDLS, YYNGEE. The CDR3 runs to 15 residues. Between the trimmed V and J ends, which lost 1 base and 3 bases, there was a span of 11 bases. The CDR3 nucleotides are TGTGCCAGCAGCGTATCGGGACACCACAATCAGCCCCAGCATTTT. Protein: CASSVSGHHNQPQHF.

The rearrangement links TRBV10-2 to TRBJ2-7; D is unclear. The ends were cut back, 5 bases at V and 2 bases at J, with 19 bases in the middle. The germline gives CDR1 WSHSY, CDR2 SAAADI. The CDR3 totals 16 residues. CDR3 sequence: CASSKRREPLTYEQYF. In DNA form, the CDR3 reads TGCGCCAGCAGTAAGCGCCGCGAACCTCTAACCTACGAGCAGTACTTC.

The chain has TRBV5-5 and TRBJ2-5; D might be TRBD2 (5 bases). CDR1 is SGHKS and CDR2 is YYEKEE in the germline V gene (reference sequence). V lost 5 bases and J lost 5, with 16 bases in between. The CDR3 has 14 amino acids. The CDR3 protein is CASSFTGLGETQYF. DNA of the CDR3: TGTGCCAGCAGTTTTACCGGACTCGGGGAGACCCAGTACTTC. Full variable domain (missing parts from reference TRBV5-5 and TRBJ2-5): DAGVTQSPTHLIKTRGQQVTLRCSPISGHKSVSWYQQVLGQGPQFIFQYYEKEERGRGNFPDRFSARQFPNYSSELNVNALLLGDSALYLCASSFTGLGETQYFGPGTRLLVL.

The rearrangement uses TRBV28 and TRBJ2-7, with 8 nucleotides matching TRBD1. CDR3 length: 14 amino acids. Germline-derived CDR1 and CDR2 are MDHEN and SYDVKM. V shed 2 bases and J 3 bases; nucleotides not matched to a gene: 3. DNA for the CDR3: TGTGCCAGCAGTTTAGCTGGACAGGGCTACGAGCAGTACTTC. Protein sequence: CASSLAGQGYEQYF.

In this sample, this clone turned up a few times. The CDR3 DNA sequence: TGTGCCAGCGAAAGCAGGGCCCTCCGCACCTATGGCTACACCTTC. The encoded protein is CASESRALRTYGYTF. The chain uses TRBV7-9 and TRBJ1-2, with a weak D call TRBD1 (5 bases). The CDR3 extends over 15 amino acids. CDR1 is SEHNR, CDR2 FQNEAQ, per germline (reference sequence). With 8 bases removed from V and 4 bases from J, the gap between germline ends came to 20 bases.

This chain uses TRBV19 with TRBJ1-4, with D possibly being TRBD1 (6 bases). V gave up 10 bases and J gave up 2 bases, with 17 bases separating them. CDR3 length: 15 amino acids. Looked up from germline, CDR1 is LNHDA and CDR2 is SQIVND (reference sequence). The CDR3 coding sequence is TGTGCCACGAGGAAAGGGGGTTCGACTAATGAAAAACTGTTTTTT. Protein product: CATRKGGSTNEKLFF.